A single sample is the source of the 20 T cell receptor beta chains below, sequenced in a study of identical twins (TCRdb year 2016). Library creation used 5' RACE. TCRdb records Illumina HiSeq 2000 as the sequencer. The public reads were run again by TCRdb, first through fastp at Q25 and then through MiXCR, and only productive beta chains were kept. Identical CDR3 proteins give one entry, which carries the most common genes and DNA. The sample includes roughly 470,000 distinct CDR3 sequences, with over 11% observed a single time. Jointly, the top ten make up approximately 1% of the sample. The data were also submitted as part of a second study, on yellow fever vaccine responses in identical twins.

Material: CD4+ T cells sorted from blood. These receptors were taken from a woman under 30 in good health.

In its sample, this clonotype was seen many times. This chain joins TRBV12-3 or TRBV12-4 and TRBJ1-5; TRBD1 agrees at 7 bases. The CDR3 is 14 amino acids. J was trimmed by 6 bases and V by 5 bases; bases with no gene match: 7. The CDR3 bases are TGTGCCAGCAGTCTTACAGGGGCCGGTCAGCCCCAGCATTTT. Its protein is CASSLTGAGQPQHF.

J is TRBJ1-6 and V is TRBV12-3 or TRBV12-4; no clear D. The CDR3 has 16 amino acids. Trimming took off 6 bases at V and 0 bases at J, with 12 bases between the two ends. In nucleotides, the CDR3 is TGTGCCAGCAGCCCGTGGGCAAGCTCCTATAATTCACCCCTCCACTTT. Translating it yields CASSPWASSYNSPLHF.

The chain's CDR3 is CASSPTPRASGRYQETQYF. The DNA for the CDR3 is TGTGCCAGCAGCCCCACACCGCGCGCTAGCGGAAGGTACCAAGAGACCCAGTACTTC. V usage is TRBV7-3 and J usage is TRBJ2-5; 7 positions match TRBD2. CDR3 length equals 19 residues. Unmatched junction bases numbered 18, after V lost 5 bases and J lost 0 bases. Germline-derived CDR1 and CDR2 are SGHTA and FQGTGA.

The CDR3 sequence is CASSSTFPADTQYF. DNA for the CDR3: TGTGCCAGCAGCTCTACTTTCCCCGCAGATACGCAGTATTTT. This chain uses TRBV5-5 with TRBJ2-3; D gene uncertain. V was shortened by 3 bases and J by 4 bases, with 12 bases between the two germline ends. This CDR3 has 14 residues. Germline V gives CDR1 SGHKS, CDR2 YYEKEE (reference sequence).

The chain has TRBV12-3 or TRBV12-4 and TRBJ1-1, with a tentative D call TRBD1 (6 bases). The CDR3 runs to 14 residues. Trimming removed 2 bases at V and 4 bases at J, with 11 bases between. CDR3 in DNA: TGTGCCAGCAGTTTAATAGGGGGTGGCACTGAAGCTTTCTTT. This sequence encodes CASSLIGGGTEAFF.

This clonotype was counted a few times. In DNA form, the CDR3 reads TGCGCCAGCAGCGGTGAGGGACAGGGGGTACAAGAGCAGTACTTC. Protein: CASSGEGQGVQEQYF. The chain combines TRBV5-1 with TRBJ2-7; 11 bases match TRBD1. The CDR3 extends over 15 amino acids. Losses at the gene ends were 4 bases for V and 7 bases for J; bases not matched to a gene: 10. Germline CDR1 is SGHRS and CDR2 is YFSETQ.

The chain carries TRBV5-4 and TRBJ2-1, with 14 bases aligning to TRBD2. CDR1 is SGHNT and CDR2 is YYREEE in the germline V gene (reference sequence). Trimming removed 5 bases from V and 5 bases from J; junction bases left unmatched: 3. This CDR3 is 15 amino acids long. The CDR3 loop reads CASRGLAGDNNEQFF. Here the CDR3 DNA reads TGTGCCAGCAGGGGACTAGCGGGAGACAACAATGAGCAGTTCTTC.

This clonotype occurred a few times. This chain joins TRBV20-1 and TRBJ2-7, with a tentative D call TRBD2 (5 bases). Germline V gene sequence: CDR1 DFQATT, CDR2 SNEGSKA (reference sequence). Trimming pared 5 bases from V and 5 bases from J, leaving 7 bases between. The CDR3 has 10 residues. The CDR3 nucleotides are TGCAGTGCTGAGCGGAACGAGCAGTACTTC. Encoded protein: CSAERNEQYF.

Here the CDR3 DNA reads TGTGCCAGCAGCGACCTCCGGGGAAACAATCAGCCCCAGCATTTT. Protein sequence: CASSDLRGNNQPQHF. J is TRBJ1-5 and V is TRBV6-1; D is uncertain. CDR3 size: 15 residues. V lost 6 bases and J 3 bases, leaving 15 bases between the germline ends. CDR1 MNHNS and CDR2 SASEGT come from the germline V gene.

This clonotype has just a few counts. The V and J genes are TRBV6-2 or TRBV6-3 and TRBJ2-3; D call uncertain. The CDR3 has 12 amino acids. The V and J ends lost 0 bases and 7 bases respectively, with 5 bases between them. Germline-derived CDR1 and CDR2 are MNHEY and SVGEGT. CDR3 loop: CASSYSKNTQYF. DNA of the CDR3: TGTGCCAGCAGTTACTCGAAGAATACGCAGTATTTT.

This clonotype was counted ten times or more. The CDR3 loop is CASSFKHEQYF. In nucleotides, the CDR3 is TGTGCCAGCAGTTTCAAGCACGAGCAGTACTTC. This chain links TRBV12-3 or TRBV12-4 with TRBJ2-7; no clear D. This CDR3 region has 11 residues. V lost 3 bases and J lost 5, with 5 bases in between.

The chain uses TRBV20-1 and TRBJ1-1, with D perhaps matching TRBD1 (5 bases). CDR1 and CDR2 (germline): DFQATT, SNEGSKA (reference sequence). The length of the CDR3 is 16 residues. Trimming pared 5 bases from V and 2 bases from J, leaving 21 bases between. The chain's CDR3 is CSAPKAGGPPNTEAFF. The DNA of the CDR3 is TGCAGTGCTCCTAAGGCCGGGGGTCCCCCAAACACTGAAGCTTTCTTT.

This clonotype has only a few counts. DNA of the CDR3: TGTGCCAGCAGCGTGAATAGCGGGAGGGCCGGAGATACGCAGTATTTT. This translates into CASSVNSGRAGDTQYF. The rearrangement joins TRBV7-9 to TRBJ2-3; 11 bases match TRBD2. From germline, CDR1 is SEHNR and CDR2 FQNEAQ (reference sequence). The CDR3 spans 16 residues. The V segment lost 5 bases and the J segment 5 bases; nucleotides outside the gene matches: 9.

This chain joins TRBV30 and TRBJ1-1; D remains unclear. The ends were cut back, 3 bases at V and 0 bases at J, with 2 bases in the middle. CDR1 GTSNPN and CDR2 SVGIG come from the germline V gene (reference sequence). The length of the CDR3 is 11 residues. Here the CDR3 DNA reads TGTGCCTGGAGCCTGAACACTGAAGCTTTCTTT. Translation gives CAWSLNTEAFF.

This clonotype was recorded a few times. The V and J genes are TRBV3-1 and TRBJ2-5; D is perhaps TRBD2 (5 bases). V gave up 6 bases and J gave up 5 bases, with 10 bases separating them. Per germline, CDR1 LGHDT and CDR2 YNNKEL (reference sequence). The CDR3 extends over 12 amino acids. Here the CDR3 DNA reads TGTGCCAGCAGATCACGGGATGAGACCCAGTACTTC. Amino acid sequence: CASRSRDETQYF.

The chain links TRBV4-3 to TRBJ2-2; the match to TRBD2 covers 7 bases. The CDR3 extends over 15 amino acids. CDR1 is LGHNA, CDR2 YSLEER, per germline. The trim removed 1 base at V and 4 bases at J, leaving 3 bases unmatched. CDR3 sequence (DNA): TGCGCCAGCAGCCAAGGGCTAGCGGTCACCGGGGAGCTGTTTTTT. Translating it yields CASSQGLAVTGELFF.

This clonotype was seen at least ten times. This chain links TRBV29-1 with TRBJ1-1; D is uncertain. Trimming took 6 bases from V and 0 from J, leaving 17 bases between them. The CDR3 length is 15 residues. Looked up from germline, CDR1 is SQVTM and CDR2 is ANQGSEA. The chain's CDR3 is CSVAEPGLMNTEAFF. In DNA, the CDR3 is TGCAGCGTGGCCGAGCCAGGCCTAATGAACACTGAAGCTTTCTTT.

This clonotype came up many times. The chain employs TRBV3-1 and TRBJ1-6, with D possibly matching TRBD1 (5 bases). The CDR3 loop spans 13 amino acids. V lost 6 bases and J 11 bases, leaving 14 bases between the germline ends. Germline V lookup: CDR1 LGHDT, CDR2 YNNKEL (reference sequence). This chain's CDR3 is CASSRDQPTPLHF. The CDR3 nucleotides read TGTGCCAGCAGTCGGGACCAGCCAACACCCCTCCACTTT.

J is TRBJ2-1 and V is TRBV4-2; TRBD2 might be the D (6 bases). This CDR3 contains 14 residues. Trimming took 4 bases from V and 4 from J, leaving 11 bases between them. Per the germline V gene, CDR1 is LGHNA and CDR2 is YNFKEQ. CDR3 in amino acids: CASSRSAGYNEQFF. The CDR3 coding sequence is TGTGCCAGCAGCCGCTCCGCGGGGTACAATGAGCAGTTCTTC.

This clonotype was recorded many times. The chain uses TRBV29-1 and TRBJ2-5; D tentatively reads TRBD1 or TRBD2 (5 bases each). Germline CDR1 SQVTM, CDR2 ANQGSEA. Trimming removed 8 bases from V and 3 bases from J, with 7 bases in between. CDR3 length equals 10 residues. The CDR3 loop reads CSLGEETQYF. Written as DNA, the CDR3 is TGCAGCTTGGGGGAAGAGACCCAGTACTTC.